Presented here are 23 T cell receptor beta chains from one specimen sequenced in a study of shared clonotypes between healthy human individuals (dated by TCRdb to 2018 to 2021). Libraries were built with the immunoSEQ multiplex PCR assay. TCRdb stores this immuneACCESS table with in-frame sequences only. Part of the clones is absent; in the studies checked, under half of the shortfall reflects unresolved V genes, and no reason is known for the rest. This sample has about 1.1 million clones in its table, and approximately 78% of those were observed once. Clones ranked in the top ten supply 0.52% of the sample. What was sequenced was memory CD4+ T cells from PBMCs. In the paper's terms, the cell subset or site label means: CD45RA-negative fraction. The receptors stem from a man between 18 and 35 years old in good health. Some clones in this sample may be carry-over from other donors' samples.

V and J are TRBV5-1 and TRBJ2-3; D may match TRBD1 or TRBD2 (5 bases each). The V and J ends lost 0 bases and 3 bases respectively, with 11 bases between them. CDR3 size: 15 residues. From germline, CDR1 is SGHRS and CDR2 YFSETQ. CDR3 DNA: TGCGCCAGCAGCTTGGACGGGACGGGGACAGATACGCAGTATTTT. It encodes CASSLDGTGTDTQYF.

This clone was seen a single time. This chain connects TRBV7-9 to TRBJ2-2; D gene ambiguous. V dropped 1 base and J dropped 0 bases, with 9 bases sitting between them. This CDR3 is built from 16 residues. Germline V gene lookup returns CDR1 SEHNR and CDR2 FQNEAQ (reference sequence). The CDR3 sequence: CASSLVYRANTGELFF. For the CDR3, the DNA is TGTGCCAGCAGCTTAGTCTATCGCGCGAACACCGGGGAGCTGTTTTTT.

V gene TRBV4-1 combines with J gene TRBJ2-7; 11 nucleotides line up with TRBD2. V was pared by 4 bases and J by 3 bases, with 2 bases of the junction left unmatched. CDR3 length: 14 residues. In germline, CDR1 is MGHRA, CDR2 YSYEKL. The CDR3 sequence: CASSRLAGFYEQYF. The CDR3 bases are TGCGCCAGCAGCCGACTAGCGGGATTCTACGAGCAGTACTTC.

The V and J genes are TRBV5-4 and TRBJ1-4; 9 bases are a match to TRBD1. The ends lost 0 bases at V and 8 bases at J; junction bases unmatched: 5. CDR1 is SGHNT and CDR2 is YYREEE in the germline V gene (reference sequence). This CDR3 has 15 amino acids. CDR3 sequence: CASSLGTGGGEKLFF. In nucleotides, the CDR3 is TGTGCCAGCAGCTTGGGTACAGGGGGCGGCGAAAAACTGTTTTTT.

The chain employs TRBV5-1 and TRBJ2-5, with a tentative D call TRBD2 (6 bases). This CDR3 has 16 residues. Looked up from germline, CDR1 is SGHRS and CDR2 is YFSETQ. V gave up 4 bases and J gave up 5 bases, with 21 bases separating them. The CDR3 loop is CASSLLPGRISETQYF. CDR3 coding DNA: TGCGCCAGCAGCCTCCTTCCCGGGAGAATTTCGGAGACCCAGTACTTC.

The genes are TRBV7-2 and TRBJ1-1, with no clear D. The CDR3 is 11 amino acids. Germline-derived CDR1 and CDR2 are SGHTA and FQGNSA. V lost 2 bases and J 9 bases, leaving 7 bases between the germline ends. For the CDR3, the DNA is TGTGCCAGCAGCTTAAACGGTAAAGCTTTCTTT. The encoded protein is CASSLNGKAFF.

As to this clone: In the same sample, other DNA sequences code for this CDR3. The CDR3 spells CASSLGPYGYTF. In nucleotides, the CDR3 is TGTGCCAGCAGCTTAGGACCCTATGGCTACACCTTC. The rearrangement joins TRBV7-9 to TRBJ1-2; no clear D. Trimming pared 1 base from V and 4 bases from J, leaving 4 bases between. Germline assignment: CDR1 SEHNR and CDR2 FQNEAQ (reference sequence). CDR3 length: 12 amino acids. The variable domain in full, with the rest retrieved from reference TRBV7-9 and TRBJ1-2, is DTGVSQNPRHKITKRGQNVTFRCDPISEHNRLYWYRQTLGQGPEFLTYFQNEAQLEKSRLLSDRFSAERPKGSFSTLEIQRTEQGDSAMYLCASSLGPYGYTFGSGTRLTVV.

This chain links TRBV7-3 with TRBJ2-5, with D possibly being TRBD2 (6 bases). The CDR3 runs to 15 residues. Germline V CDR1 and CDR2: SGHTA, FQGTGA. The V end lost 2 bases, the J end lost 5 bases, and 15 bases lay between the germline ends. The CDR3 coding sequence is TGTGCCAGCAGCTTAGCTGGAGGGCCGGGGGAGACCCAGTACTTC. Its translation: CASSLAGGPGETQYF.

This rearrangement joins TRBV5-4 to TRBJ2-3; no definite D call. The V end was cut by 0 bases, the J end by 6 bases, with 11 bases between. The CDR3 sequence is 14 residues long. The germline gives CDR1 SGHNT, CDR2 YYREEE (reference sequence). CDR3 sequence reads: CASSLAAGRDTQYF. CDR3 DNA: TGTGCCAGCAGCTTGGCCGCTGGCCGTGATACGCAGTATTTT. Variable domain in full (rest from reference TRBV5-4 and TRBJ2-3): ETGVTQSPTHLIKTRGQQVTLRCSSQSGHNTVSWYQQALGQGPQFIFQYYREEENGRGNFPPRFSGLQFPNYSSELNVNALELDDSALYLCASSLAAGRDTQYFGPGTRLTVL.

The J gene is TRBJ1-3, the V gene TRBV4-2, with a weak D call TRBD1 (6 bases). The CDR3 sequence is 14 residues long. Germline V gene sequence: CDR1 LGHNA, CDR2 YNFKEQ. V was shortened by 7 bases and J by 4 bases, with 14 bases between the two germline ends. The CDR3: CASTLQGSGNTIYF. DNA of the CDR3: TGTGCCAGCACCCTACAGGGAAGCGGAAACACCATATATTTT.

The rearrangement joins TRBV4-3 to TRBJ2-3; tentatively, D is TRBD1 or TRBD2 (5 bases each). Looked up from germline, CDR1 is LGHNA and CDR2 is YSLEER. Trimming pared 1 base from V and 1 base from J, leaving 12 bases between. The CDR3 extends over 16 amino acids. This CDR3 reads CASSQGGRGGTDTQYF. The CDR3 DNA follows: TGCGCCAGCAGCCAAGGAGGTCGGGGCGGCACAGATACGCAGTATTTT.

CDR3 residues: CASKSPSTQGYGYTF. The CDR3, as DNA: TGTGCCAGCAAGTCACCCTCAACTCAGGGCTATGGCTACACCTTC. This chain connects TRBV6-6 to TRBJ1-2, with a weak D call TRBD1 (5 bases). Germline V lookup: CDR1 MNHNY, CDR2 SVGAGI (reference sequence). V was shortened by 7 bases and J by 4 bases, with 19 bases between the two germline ends. This CDR3 region has 15 residues.

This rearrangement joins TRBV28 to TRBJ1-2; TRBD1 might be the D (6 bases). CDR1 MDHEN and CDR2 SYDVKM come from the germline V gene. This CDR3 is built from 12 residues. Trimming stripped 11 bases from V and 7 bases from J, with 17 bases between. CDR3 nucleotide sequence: TGTGCCTCCTCCCAACAGGGTTCTGGCTACACCTTC. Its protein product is CASSQQGSGYTF.

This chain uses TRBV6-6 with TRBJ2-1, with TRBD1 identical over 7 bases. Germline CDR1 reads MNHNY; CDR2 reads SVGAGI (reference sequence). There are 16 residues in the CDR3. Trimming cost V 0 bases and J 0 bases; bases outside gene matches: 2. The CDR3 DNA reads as TGTGCCAGCAGTTACTCACAGGGGAGCTCCTACAATGAGCAGTTCTTC. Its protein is CASSYSQGSSYNEQFF.

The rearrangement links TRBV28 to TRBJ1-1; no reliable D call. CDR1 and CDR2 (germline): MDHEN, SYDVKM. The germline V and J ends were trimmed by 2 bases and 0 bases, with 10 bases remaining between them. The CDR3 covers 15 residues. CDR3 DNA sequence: TGTGCCAGCAGTTTACAAGGGCACTTGAACACTGAAGCTTTCTTT. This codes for CASSLQGHLNTEAFF.

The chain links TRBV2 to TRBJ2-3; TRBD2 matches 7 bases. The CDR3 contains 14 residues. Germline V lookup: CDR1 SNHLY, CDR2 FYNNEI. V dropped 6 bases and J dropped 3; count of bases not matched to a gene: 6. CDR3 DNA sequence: TGTGCCAGCAGGAGGGAGGGCCCGACAGATACGCAGTATTTT. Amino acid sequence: CASRREGPTDTQYF. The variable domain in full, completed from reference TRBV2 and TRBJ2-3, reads EPEVTQTPSHQVTQMGQEVILRCVPISNHLYFYWYRQILGQKVEFLVSFYNNEISEKSEIFDDQFSVERPDGSNFTLKIRSTKLEDSAMYFCASRREGPTDTQYFGPGTRLTVL.

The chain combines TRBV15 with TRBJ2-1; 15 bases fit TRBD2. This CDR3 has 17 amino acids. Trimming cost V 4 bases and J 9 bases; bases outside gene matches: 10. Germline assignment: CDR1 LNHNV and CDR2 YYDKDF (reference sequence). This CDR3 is CATSKFPGLAGGGEQFF. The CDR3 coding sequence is TGTGCCACCAGCAAATTCCCGGGACTAGCGGGAGGTGGTGAGCAGTTCTTC.

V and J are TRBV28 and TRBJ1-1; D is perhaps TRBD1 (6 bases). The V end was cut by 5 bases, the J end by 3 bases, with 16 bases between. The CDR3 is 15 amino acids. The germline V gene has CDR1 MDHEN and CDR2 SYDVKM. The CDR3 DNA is TGTGCCAGCAGTCCTGGGGGCGTTAGTTACACTGAAGCTTTCTTT. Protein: CASSPGGVSYTEAFF.

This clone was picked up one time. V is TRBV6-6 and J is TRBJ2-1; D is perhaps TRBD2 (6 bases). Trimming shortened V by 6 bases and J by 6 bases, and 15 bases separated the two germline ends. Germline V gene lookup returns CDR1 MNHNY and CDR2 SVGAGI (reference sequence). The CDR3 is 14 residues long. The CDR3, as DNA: TGTGCCAGCAGATCCGGGACTCACTCCAATGAGCAGTTCTTC. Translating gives CASRSGTHSNEQFF.

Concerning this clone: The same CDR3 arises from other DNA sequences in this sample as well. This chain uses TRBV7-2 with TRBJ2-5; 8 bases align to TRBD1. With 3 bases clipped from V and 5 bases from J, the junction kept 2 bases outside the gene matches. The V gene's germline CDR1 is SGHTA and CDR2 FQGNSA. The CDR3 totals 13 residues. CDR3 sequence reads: CASSFNRGETQYF. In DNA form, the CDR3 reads TGTGCCAGCAGCTTTAACAGGGGGGAGACCCAGTACTTC.

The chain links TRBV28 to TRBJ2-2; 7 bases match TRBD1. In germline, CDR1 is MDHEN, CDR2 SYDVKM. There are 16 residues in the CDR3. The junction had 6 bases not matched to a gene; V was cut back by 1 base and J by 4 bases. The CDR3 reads CASSLSPTGPTGELFF. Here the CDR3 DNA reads TGTGCCAGCAGTTTATCCCCGACAGGGCCCACCGGGGAGCTGTTTTTT.

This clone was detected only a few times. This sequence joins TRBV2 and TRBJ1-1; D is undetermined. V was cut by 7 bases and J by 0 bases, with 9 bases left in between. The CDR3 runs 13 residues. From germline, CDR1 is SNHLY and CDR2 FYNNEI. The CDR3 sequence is CASTLLMNTEAFF. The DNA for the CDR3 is TGTGCCAGCACGCTGCTTATGAACACTGAAGCTTTCTTT.

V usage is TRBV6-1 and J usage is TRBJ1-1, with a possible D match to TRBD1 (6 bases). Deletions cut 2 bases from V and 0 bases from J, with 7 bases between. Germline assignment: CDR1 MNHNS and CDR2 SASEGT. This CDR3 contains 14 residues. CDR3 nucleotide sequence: TGTGCCAGCAGTGAAAACAGGGTGAACACTGAAGCTTTCTTT. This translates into CASSENRVNTEAFF.